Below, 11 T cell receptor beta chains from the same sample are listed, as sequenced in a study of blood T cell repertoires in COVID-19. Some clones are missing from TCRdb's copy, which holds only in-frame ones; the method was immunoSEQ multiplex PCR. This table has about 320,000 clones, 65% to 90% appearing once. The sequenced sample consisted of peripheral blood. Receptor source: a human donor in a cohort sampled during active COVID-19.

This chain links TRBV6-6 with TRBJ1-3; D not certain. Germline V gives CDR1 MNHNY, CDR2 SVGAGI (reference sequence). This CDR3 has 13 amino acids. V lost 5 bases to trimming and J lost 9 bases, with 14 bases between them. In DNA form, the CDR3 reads TGTGCCAGCAGTAAGACAACCACGAGCACCATATATTTT. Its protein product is CASSKTTTSTIYF.

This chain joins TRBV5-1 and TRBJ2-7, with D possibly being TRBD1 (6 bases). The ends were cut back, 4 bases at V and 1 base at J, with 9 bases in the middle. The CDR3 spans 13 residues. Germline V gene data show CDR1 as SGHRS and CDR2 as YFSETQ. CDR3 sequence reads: CASSPGQSYEQYF. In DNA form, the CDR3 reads TGCGCCAGCAGCCCCGGACAGTCCTACGAGCAGTACTTC.

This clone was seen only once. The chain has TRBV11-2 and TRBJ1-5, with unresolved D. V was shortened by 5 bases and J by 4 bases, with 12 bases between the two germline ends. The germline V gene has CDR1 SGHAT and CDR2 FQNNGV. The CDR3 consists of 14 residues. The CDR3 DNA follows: TGTGCCAGCAGCCGAGGACGGGAAAATCAGCCCCAGCATTTT. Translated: CASSRGRENQPQHF. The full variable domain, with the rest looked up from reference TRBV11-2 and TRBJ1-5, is EAGVAQSPRYKIIEKRQSVAFWCNPISGHATLYWYQQILGQGPKLLIQFQNNGVVDDSQLPKDRFSAERLKGVDSTLKIQPAKLEDSAVYLCASSRGRENQPQHFGDGTRLSIL.

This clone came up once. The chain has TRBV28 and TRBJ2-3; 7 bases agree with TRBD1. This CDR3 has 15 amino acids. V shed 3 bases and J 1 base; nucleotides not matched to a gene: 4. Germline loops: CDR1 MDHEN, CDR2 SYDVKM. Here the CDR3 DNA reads TGTGCCAGCAGTTTGCCCCAGGGGGGCACAGATACGCAGTATTTT. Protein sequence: CASSLPQGGTDTQYF. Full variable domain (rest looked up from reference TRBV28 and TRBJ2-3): DVKVTQSSRYLVKRTGEKVFLECVQDMDHENMFWYRQDPGLGLRLIYFSYDVKMKEKGDIPEGYSVSREKKERFSLILESASTNQTSMYLCASSLPQGGTDTQYFGPGTRLTVL.

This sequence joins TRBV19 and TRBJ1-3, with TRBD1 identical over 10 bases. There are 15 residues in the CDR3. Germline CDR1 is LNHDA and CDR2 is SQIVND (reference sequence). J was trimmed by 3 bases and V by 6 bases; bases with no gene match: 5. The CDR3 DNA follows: TGTGCCAGTAGCCGTGGGACAGGGGTTGGAAACACCATATATTTT. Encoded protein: CASSRGTGVGNTIYF.

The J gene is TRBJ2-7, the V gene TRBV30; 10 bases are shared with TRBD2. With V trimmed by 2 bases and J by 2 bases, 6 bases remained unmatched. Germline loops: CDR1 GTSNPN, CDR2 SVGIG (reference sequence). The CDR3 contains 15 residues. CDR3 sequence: CAWSPKLAGTYEQYF. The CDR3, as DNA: TGTGCCTGGAGTCCTAAACTAGCGGGGACCTACGAGCAGTACTTC.

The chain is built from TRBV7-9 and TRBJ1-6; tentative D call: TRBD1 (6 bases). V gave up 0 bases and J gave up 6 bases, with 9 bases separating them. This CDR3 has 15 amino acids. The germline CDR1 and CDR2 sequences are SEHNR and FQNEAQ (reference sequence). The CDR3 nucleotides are TGTGCCAGCAGCTTAGCGACAGGAGGTAATTCACCCCTCCACTTT. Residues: CASSLATGGNSPLHF.

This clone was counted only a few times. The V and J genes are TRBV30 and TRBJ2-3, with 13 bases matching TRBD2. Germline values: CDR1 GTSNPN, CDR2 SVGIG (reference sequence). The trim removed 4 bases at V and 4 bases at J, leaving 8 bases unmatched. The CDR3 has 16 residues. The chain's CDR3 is CAWTGELAGGPDTQYF. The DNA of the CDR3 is TGTGCCTGGACCGGTGAACTAGCGGGGGGGCCAGATACGCAGTATTTT.

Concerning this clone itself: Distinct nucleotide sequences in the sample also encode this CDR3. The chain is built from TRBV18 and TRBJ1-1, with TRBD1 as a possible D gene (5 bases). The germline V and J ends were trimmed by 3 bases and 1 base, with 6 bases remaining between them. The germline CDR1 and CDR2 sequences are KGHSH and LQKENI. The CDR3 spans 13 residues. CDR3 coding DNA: TGTGCCAGCTCACCGACAGCGAACACTGAAGCTTTCTTT. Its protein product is CASSPTANTEAFF. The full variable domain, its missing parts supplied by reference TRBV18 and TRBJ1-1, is NAGVMQNPRHLVRRRGQEARLRCSPMKGHSHVYWYRQLPEEGLKFMVYLQKENIIDESGMPKERFSAEFPKEGPSILRIQQVVRGDSAAYFCASSPTANTEAFFGQGTRLTVV.

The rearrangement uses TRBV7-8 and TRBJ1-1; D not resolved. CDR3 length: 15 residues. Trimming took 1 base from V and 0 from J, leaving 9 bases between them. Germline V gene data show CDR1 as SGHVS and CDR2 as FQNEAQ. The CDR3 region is CASSLVPGLNTEAFF. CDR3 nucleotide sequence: TGTGCCAGCAGCTTAGTCCCAGGATTGAACACTGAAGCTTTCTTT.

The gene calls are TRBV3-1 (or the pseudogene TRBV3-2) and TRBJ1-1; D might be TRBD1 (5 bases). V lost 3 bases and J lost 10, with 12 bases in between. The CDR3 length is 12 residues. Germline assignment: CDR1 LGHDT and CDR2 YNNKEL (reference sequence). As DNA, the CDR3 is TGTGCCAGCAGCCAGGGGCGGAGCGCAGCTTTCTTT. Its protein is CASSQGRSAAFF.